The 2 T cell receptor beta chains presented below share a single source sample, sequenced in a study of cytomegalovirus exposure and HLA in healthy donors. Clones were read by immunoSEQ multiplex PCR, and TCRdb kept only the in-frame ones, dropping some. The sample yields 150,000 or so clones, less than 90% seen once. The sample taken for sequencing was PBMCs. These TCRs come from a man in his late teens or twenties in good health and CMV-seropositive.

The chain combines TRBV19 with TRBJ2-7; possibly TRBD2 for D (5 bases). The CDR3 consists of 17 residues. Trimming shortened V by 3 bases and J by 2 bases, and 20 bases separated the two germline ends. From germline, CDR1 is LNHDA and CDR2 SQIVND (reference sequence). For the CDR3, the DNA is TGTGCCAGTAGTATCTCCCCGGGGAGAGAGCCCACCTACGAGCAGTACTTC. Its translation: CASSISPGREPTYEQYF.

CDR3 DNA: TGTGCCAGTAGTCCTCAAACAGGGCCCTCTTATGGCTACACCTTC. This encodes CASSPQTGPSYGYTF. The J gene is TRBJ1-2, the V gene TRBV19; D possibly corresponds to TRBD1 (6 bases). The germline V gene has CDR1 LNHDA and CDR2 SQIVND (reference sequence). Deletions cut 5 bases from V and 5 bases from J, with 18 bases between. The CDR3 is 15 residues long.